The rows below give T cell receptor beta chains drawn from one sample of a study of PD-1 blockade in classical Hodgkin lymphoma. Method: immunoSEQ multiplex PCR; TCRdb's copy keeps in-frame clones and lacks some. The table shows about 50,000 clones, with roughly 91% occurring only once. The sample consisted of peripheral blood mononuclear cells (PBMCs), taken before the second cycle of nivolumab. These receptors were taken from a human donor with classical Hodgkin lymphoma. The CDR3 runs from the conserved cysteine through the conserved F or W. Each record gives: D gene, clone size, V gene, CDR3 length, J gene, CDR3 protein, CDR3 DNA. The D gene is left open where the match is weak. Clone size is stated in some rows and not others, as once, few, many or a class when expanded.

>.|.|TRBV20-1|11|TRBJ1-4
CSASGHEKLFF
TGCAGTGCTAGTGGTCATGAAAAACTGTTTTTT
>TRBD1|.|TRBV11-2|16|TRBJ1-6
CASSSYSGQGTSPLHF
TGTGCCAGCAGCTCCTACTCTGGACAGGGGACTTCACCCCTCCACTTT
>TRBD1|few|TRBV5-1|16|TRBJ2-7
CASSPTGTGQTYEQYF
TGCGCCAGCAGCCCGACGGGAACGGGACAGACCTACGAGCAGTACTTC
>.|.|TRBV5-1|12|TRBJ2-3
CASSGGTDTQYF
TGCGCCAGCAGCGGGGGCACAGATACGCAGTATTTT
>TRBD2|.|TRBV9|18|TRBJ2-3
CASSPTRGGSGSTDTQYF
TGTGCCAGCAGCCCCACGAGGGGAGGGAGCGGGAGCACAGATACGCAGTATTTT
>.|.|TRBV7-9|14|TRBJ2-5
CASSFTPSTETQYF
TGTGCCAGCAGCTTTACGCCCAGCACGGAGACCCAGTACTTC
>.|once|TRBV5-1|13|TRBJ1-2
CASSLDGYYGYTF
TGCGCCAGCAGCTTGGATGGGTACTATGGCTACACCTTC
>.|.|TRBV5-4|14|TRBJ2-7
CASSPPWQGGEQYF
TGTGCCAGCAGCCCCCCGTGGCAGGGTGGCGAGCAGTACTTC
>.|.|TRBV6-6|13|TRBJ2-2
CASRLQESGELFF
TGTGCCAGCAGGCTACAGGAGAGCGGGGAGCTGTTTTTT
>TRBD1|.|TRBV19|18|TRBJ1-2
CAQTTQHKPRTGGRGYTF
TGTGCCCAGACTACCCAACATAAACCCCGAACAGGGGGCCGGGGCTACACCTTC
>TRBD1|.|TRBV10-2|16|TRBJ1-1
CASRLTGGEADTEAFF
TGCGCCAGCAGATTAACAGGGGGCGAGGCGGACACTGAAGCTTTCTTT
>.|.|TRBV9|14|TRBJ1-3
CASSVAERGNTIYF
TGTGCCAGCAGCGTAGCCGAGCGTGGAAACACCATATATTTT
>.|.|TRBV30|11|TRBJ1-1
CAWTRGTEAFF
TGTGCCTGGACTCGGGGAACTGAAGCTTTCTTT
>.|.|TRBV27|14|TRBJ2-5
CASSFRGLGETQYF
TGTGCCAGCAGTTTCCGGGGGCTAGGCGAGACCCAGTACTTC
>TRBD1|.|TRBV5-1|15|TRBJ1-6
CASSVTGKDDSPLHF
TGCGCCAGCAGCGTGACAGGGAAAGACGACTCACCCCTCCACTTT
>TRBD1|.|TRBV6-5|14|TRBJ1-4
CASRTGGTNEKLFF
TGTGCCAGCAGAACAGGGGGGACTAATGAAAAACTGTTTTTT
>.|.|TRBV5-1|15|TRBJ2-7
CASSLVTGGSYEQYF
TGCGCCAGCAGCTTAGTAACAGGAGGGTCCTACGAGCAGTACTTC
>.|.|TRBV6-5|12|TRBJ1-1
CASSRMNTEAFF
TGTGCCAGCAGTAGGATGAACACTGAAGCTTTCTTT
>.|.|TRBV5-1|14|TRBJ2-2
CASSPGHSTGELFF
TGCGCCAGCAGCCCGGGACACAGCACCGGGGAGCTGTTTTTT
>.|.|TRBV19|16|TRBJ2-1
CASSSLQRSSYNEQFF
TGTGCCAGTAGTAGCTTGCAGAGGAGCTCCTACAATGAGCAGTTCTTC
>TRBD1|.|TRBV10-1|15|TRBJ1-2
CASSERGQGDYGYTF
TGCGCCAGCAGTGAGAGGGGACAGGGTGACTATGGCTACACCTTC
>TRBD1|.|TRBV5-1|17|TRBJ2-5
CASSQDRGSLGGETQYF
TGCGCCAGCAGTCAGGACAGGGGTTCACTTGGTGGAGAGACCCAGTACTTC
>.|.|TRBV5-1|15|TRBJ2-2
CASSSPGTYTGELFF
TGCGCCAGCAGCTCCCCCGGAACTTACACCGGGGAGCTGTTTTTT
>TRBD2|.|TRBV27|14|TRBJ2-5
CASRGRVWGETQYF
TGTGCCAGCAGGGGGAGGGTATGGGGAGAGACCCAGTACTTC
>.|once|TRBV28|11|TRBJ2-7
CASSPQGGQYF
TGTGCCAGCAGTCCCCAGGGAGGGCAGTACTTC
>TRBD1|.|TRBV6-6|15|TRBJ1-3
CASRHTGTAQNTIYF
TGTGCCAGCAGACACACTGGGACAGCCCAAAACACCATATATTTT
>.|.|TRBV7-9|10|TRBJ2-1
CASSLLEQFF
TGTGCCAGCAGCTTACTTGAGCAGTTCTTC
>TRBD1|.|TRBV28|16|TRBJ1-5
CASSPINRGSNQPQHF
TGTGCCAGCAGCCCGATTAACAGGGGCAGCAATCAGCCCCAGCATTTT
>TRBD1|.|TRBV7-9|15|TRBJ2-7
CASSLEQGATYEQYF
TGTGCCAGCAGCTTAGAACAGGGGGCTACCTACGAGCAGTACTTC
>.|.|TRBV7-7|14|TRBJ2-5
CASSSRVELIPQYF
TGTGCCAGCAGCTCCAGGGTAGAGTTGATACCCCAGTACTTC
>.|few|TRBV30|11|TRBJ1-1
CAWKLNTEAFF
TGTGCCTGGAAACTGAACACTGAAGCTTTCTTT
>TRBD1|.|TRBV6-5|15|TRBJ2-7
CASSSPGQGAYEQYF
TGTGCCAGCAGTTCTCCGGGACAGGGCGCCTACGAGCAGTACTTC
>.|.|TRBV7-8|13|TRBJ1-3
CASSFVSGNTIYF
TGTGCCAGCAGCTTTGTCAGCGGAAACACCATATATTTT
>.|.|TRBV6-6|13|TRBJ1-1
CASSPGGETEAFF
TGTGCCAGCAGCCCGGGGGGAGAGACTGAAGCTTTCTTT
>TRBD1|.|TRBV6-1|15|TRBJ1-2
CASSRDSYSNYGYTF
TGTGCCAGCTCCCGGGACAGCTATTCTAACTATGGCTACACCTTC
>.|.|TRBV5-1|14|TRBJ1-3
CASSLEFSGNTIYF
TGCGCCAGCAGCTTGGAGTTCTCTGGAAACACCATATATTTT
>.|.|TRBV28|12|TRBJ2-1
CASSVQPVEQFF
TGTGCCAGCAGTGTACAACCGGTTGAGCAGTTCTTC
>.|.|TRBV10-2|13|TRBJ2-7
CASSHRDSYEQYF
TGCGCCAGCAGCCACAGGGACTCCTACGAGCAGTACTTC
>TRBD1|.|TRBV2|15|TRBJ1-4
CASSVRGQGDEKLFF
TGTGCCAGCAGTGTCAGGGGCCAGGGGGATGAAAAACTGTTTTTT
>.|.|TRBV7-9|14|TRBJ1-4
CASSLATGGEKLFF
TGTGCCAGCAGCTTAGCGACAGGTGGTGAAAAACTGTTTTTT
>TRBD2|.|TRBV7-8|16|TRBJ2-3
CASSGPRDYGTDTQYF
TGTGCCAGCAGCGGGCCCCGGGACTACGGGACAGATACGCAGTATTTT
>.|.|TRBV5-4|15|TRBJ1-2
CASSLAGTKTYGYTF
TGTGCCAGCAGCTTGGCGGGGACAAAGACCTATGGCTACACCTTC
>.|.|TRBV7-9|15|TRBJ1-2
CASRGRQTERGSYTF
TGTGCCAGCAGGGGAAGACAGACAGAGAGGGGCAGCTACACCTTC